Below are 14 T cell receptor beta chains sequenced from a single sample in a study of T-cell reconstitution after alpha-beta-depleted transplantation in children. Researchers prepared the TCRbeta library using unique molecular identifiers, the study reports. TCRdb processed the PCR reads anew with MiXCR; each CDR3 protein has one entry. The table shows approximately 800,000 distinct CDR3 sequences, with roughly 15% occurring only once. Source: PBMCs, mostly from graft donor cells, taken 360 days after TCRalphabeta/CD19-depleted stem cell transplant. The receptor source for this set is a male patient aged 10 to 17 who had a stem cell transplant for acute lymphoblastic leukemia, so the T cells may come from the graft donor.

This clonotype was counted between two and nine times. The chain's CDR3 is CATSTYREPDEQYF. DNA of the CDR3: TGTGCCACCAGCACCTACAGGGAACCGGACGAGCAGTACTTC. The V call is TRBV15, the J call TRBJ2-7; D is perhaps TRBD1 (6 bases). V lost 4 bases and J lost 5, with 15 bases in between. Germline CDR1 is LNHNV and CDR2 is YYDKDF (reference sequence). This CDR3 contains 14 residues.

The CDR3 region is CAWRAGGLYEQYF. The CDR3 DNA is TGTGCCTGGAGGGCAGGGGGCTTGTACGAGCAGTACTTC. The J gene is TRBJ2-7, the V gene TRBV30, with 8 nucleotides matching TRBD1. CDR3 length equals 13 residues. Germline trimming cut 3 bases from V and 4 bases from J; bases unmatched to any gene: 5. In germline, CDR1 is GTSNPN, CDR2 SVGIG (reference sequence).

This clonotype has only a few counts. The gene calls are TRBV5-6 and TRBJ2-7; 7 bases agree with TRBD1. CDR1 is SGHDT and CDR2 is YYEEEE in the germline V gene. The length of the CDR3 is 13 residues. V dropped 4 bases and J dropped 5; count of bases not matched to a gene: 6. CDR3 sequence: CASSPTGSDEQYF. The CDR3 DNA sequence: TGTGCCAGCAGCCCGACAGGGTCGGACGAGCAGTACTTC.

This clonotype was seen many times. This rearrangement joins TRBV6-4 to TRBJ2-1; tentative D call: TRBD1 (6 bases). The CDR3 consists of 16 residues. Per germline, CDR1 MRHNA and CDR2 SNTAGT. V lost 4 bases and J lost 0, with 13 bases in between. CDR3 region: CASSGVGGRSYNEQFF. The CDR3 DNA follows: TGTGCCAGCAGTGGAGTAGGGGGTCGCTCCTACAATGAGCAGTTCTTC.

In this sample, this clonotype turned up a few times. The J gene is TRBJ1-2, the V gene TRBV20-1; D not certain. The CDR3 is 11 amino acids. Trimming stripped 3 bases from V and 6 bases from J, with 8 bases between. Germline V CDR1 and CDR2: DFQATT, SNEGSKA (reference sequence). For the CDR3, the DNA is TGCAGTGCTAGCAAGGGCCATGGCTACACCTTC. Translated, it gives CSASKGHGYTF.

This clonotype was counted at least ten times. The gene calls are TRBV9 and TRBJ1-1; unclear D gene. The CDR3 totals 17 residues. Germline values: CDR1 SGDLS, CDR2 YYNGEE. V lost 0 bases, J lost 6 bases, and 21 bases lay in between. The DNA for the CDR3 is TGTGCCAGCAGCGTAGGGGCGGGAATAATAATTGGAGCTGAAGCTTTCTTT. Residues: CASSVGAGIIIGAEAFF.

Here the CDR3 DNA reads TGCAGCGTGAACCCAAGGGAAGGGTACAATGAGCAGTTCTTC. Protein product: CSVNPREGYNEQFF. The chain joins TRBV29-1 to TRBJ2-1; D is unresolved. V was shortened by 6 bases and J by 4 bases, with 16 bases between the two germline ends. Germline assignment: CDR1 SQVTM and CDR2 ANQGSEA. This CDR3 is 14 amino acids long.

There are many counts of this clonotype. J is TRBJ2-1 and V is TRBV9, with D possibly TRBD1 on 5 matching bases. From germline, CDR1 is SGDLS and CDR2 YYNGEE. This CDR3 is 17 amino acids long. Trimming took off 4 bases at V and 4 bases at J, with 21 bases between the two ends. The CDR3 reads CASSHPWTDNPYNEQFF. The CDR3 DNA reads TGTGCCAGCAGCCATCCTTGGACGGACAACCCATACAATGAGCAGTTCTTC.

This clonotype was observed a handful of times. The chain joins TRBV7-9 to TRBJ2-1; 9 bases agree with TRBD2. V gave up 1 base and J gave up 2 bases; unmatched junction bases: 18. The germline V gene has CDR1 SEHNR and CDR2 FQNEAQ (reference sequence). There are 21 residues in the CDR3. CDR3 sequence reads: CASSLGGRTSAQAEPYNEQFF. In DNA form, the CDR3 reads TGTGCCAGCAGCTTAGGGGGCCGGACTAGCGCACAGGCAGAGCCCTACAATGAGCAGTTCTTC.

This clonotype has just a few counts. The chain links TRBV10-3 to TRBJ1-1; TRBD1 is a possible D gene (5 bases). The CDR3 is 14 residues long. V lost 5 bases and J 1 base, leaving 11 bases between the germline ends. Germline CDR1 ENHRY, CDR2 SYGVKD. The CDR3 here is CAISLGPQNTEAFF. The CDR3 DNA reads TGTGCCATCAGTTTGGGACCTCAGAACACTGAAGCTTTCTTT.

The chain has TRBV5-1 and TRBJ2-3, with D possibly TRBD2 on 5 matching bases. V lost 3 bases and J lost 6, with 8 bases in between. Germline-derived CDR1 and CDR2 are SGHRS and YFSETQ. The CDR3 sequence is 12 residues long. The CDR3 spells CASSYERDTQYF. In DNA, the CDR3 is TGCGCCAGCAGCTATGAGCGGGATACGCAGTATTTT. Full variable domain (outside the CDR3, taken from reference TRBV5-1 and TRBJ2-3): KAGVTQTPRYLIKTRGQQVTLSCSPISGHRSVSWYQQTPGQGLQFLFEYFSETQRNKGNFPGRFSGRQFSNSRSEMNVSTLELGDSALYLCASSYERDTQYFGPGTRLTVL.

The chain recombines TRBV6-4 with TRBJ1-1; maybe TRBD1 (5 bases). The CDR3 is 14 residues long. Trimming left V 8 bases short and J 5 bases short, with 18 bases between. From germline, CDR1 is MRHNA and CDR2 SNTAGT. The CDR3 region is CASRPRFGGTEAFF. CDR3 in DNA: TGTGCCAGCCGACCCCGGTTCGGGGGAACTGAAGCTTTCTTT.

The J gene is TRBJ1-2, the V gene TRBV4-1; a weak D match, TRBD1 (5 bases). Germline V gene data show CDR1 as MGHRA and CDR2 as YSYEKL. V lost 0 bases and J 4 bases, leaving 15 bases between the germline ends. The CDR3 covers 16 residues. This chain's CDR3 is CASSQESWGMAYGYTF. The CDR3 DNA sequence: TGCGCCAGCAGCCAAGAGTCCTGGGGCATGGCCTATGGCTACACCTTC.

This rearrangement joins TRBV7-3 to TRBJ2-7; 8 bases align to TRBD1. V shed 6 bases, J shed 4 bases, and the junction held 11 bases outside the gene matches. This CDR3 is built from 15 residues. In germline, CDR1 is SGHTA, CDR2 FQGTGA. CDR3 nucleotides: TGTGCCAGCAGTTACTCAGGGGGCGAGCAGTACGAGCAGTACTTC. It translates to CASSYSGGEQYEQYF.